This T cell receptor (beta chain) was found in a study of cytomegalovirus exposure and HLA in healthy donors. Across the study: A preliminary data release comprised tens of millions of unique TCRs obtained from HLA-typed donors.

This clone was seen more than once but under ten times. Its antigen is undetermined. V dropped 0 bases and J dropped 6 bases, with 16 bases sitting between them. Germline lookup yields CDR1 MNHEY and CDR2 SVGAGI. This CDR3 has 16 residues. Whole-study findings and limits: A list of approximately 160 TCR beta chains associated with cytomegalovirus was given. With later analysis, a missense DCLRE1C variant became linked to TCR beta V- and J-gene trimming. HLA-A and HLA-B allele assignments for most subjects were reportedly predicted accurately using TCR beta sequences.

PCR amplification relied on 60 Vbeta primers (plus 13 Jbeta primers). The assay was immunoSEQ multiplex PCR, and TCRdb's table has in-frame clones only and misses some. The sample holds more than 85,000 clones; roughly 80% are singletons and the top ten take roughly a tenth. This clonotype originated in a young man in good health and CMV-seropositive. Material: PBMCs. V usage is TRBV6-5 and J usage is TRBJ2-3; D possibly corresponds to TRBD2 (7 bases). CDR3 DNA: TGTGCCAGCAGTTACTCGTGGGAGGGGGTCGGGGATACGCAGTATTTT. Amino acid sequence: CASSYSWEGVGDTQYF.